Listed below are T cell receptor beta chains from one sample, sequenced in a study of blood T cell repertoires in COVID-19. Using immunoSEQ multiplex PCR, the repertoire was profiled, and TCRdb retains in-frame clones only, with some absent. The sample gives roughly 34,000 clones, about 91% of which show up once; about 5% is in the top ten. What was sequenced was peripheral blood. The receptors shown here come from a woman aged 70-85 years with active COVID-19. CDR3s include the opening cysteine and the closing phenylalanine or tryptophan. The D gene is left open where the match is weak. Clone size is shown for a subset of rows, as once, few, many or a class of expanded clone.

abundance: .
j_gene: TRBJ2-1
d_gene: TRBD2
v_gene: TRBV11-3
CDR3nt: TGTGCCAGCAGCACCCTAGCGGGGGGCGCGAATGAGCAGTTCTTC
CDR3aa: CASSTLAGGANEQFF

abundance: once
j_gene: TRBJ2-7
d_gene: TRBD2
v_gene: TRBV27
CDR3nt: TGTGCCAGCAGTTACGGGGGGGGACTAGGAAGCCACTCCTACGAGCAGTACTTC
CDR3aa: CASSYGGGLGSHSYEQYF

abundance: once
j_gene: TRBJ2-7
d_gene: .
v_gene: TRBV7-9
CDR3nt: TGTGCCAGCAATCGGGACACTTACTACGAGCAGTACTTC
CDR3aa: CASNRDTYYEQYF

abundance: few
j_gene: TRBJ2-2
d_gene: .
v_gene: TRBV5-4
CDR3nt: TGTGCCAGCAGCTTGGCCGGGCAGGGTTTCCCCGGGGAGCTGTTTTTT
CDR3aa: CASSLAGQGFPGELFF

abundance: .
j_gene: TRBJ2-7
d_gene: .
v_gene: TRBV6-2/TRBV6-3
CDR3nt: TGTGCCAGCAGTTACAGCCCCGGTCGGGCAGGGTCTTCGGGTCCCTACGAGCAGTACTTC
CDR3aa: CASSYSPGRAGSSGPYEQYF

abundance: few
j_gene: TRBJ2-7
d_gene: TRBD2
v_gene: TRBV6-5
CDR3nt: TGTGCCAGCAGAAGGACTAGCGGGGGTAACGAGCAGTACTTC
CDR3aa: CASRRTSGGNEQYF

abundance: .
j_gene: TRBJ2-1
d_gene: .
v_gene: TRBV5-1
CDR3nt: TGCGCCAGCACCCCGAGCGGGTCCGCCGTGAATGAGCAGTTCTTC
CDR3aa: CASTPSGSAVNEQFF

abundance: .
j_gene: TRBJ1-1
d_gene: TRBD1
v_gene: TRBV28
CDR3nt: TGTGCCAGCAGTTCCCAATCGACAGGGTTGACTGAAGCTTTCTTT
CDR3aa: CASSSQSTGLTEAFF

abundance: .
j_gene: TRBJ1-6
d_gene: .
v_gene: TRBV6-4
CDR3nt: TGTGCCAGCAGTGACACCCTACAGGGCGGTTCACCCCTCCACTTT
CDR3aa: CASSDTLQGGSPLHF

abundance: .
j_gene: TRBJ2-5
d_gene: TRBD2
v_gene: TRBV2
CDR3nt: TGTGCCAGCAGTGAATGGTCTAGCGGGGGGGAGACCCAGTACTTC
CDR3aa: CASSEWSSGGETQYF

abundance: once
j_gene: TRBJ2-1
d_gene: TRBD2
v_gene: TRBV2
CDR3nt: TGTGCCAGCAGTGATCAGGGAGGGTCCTACAATGAGCAGTTCTTC
CDR3aa: CASSDQGGSYNEQFF

abundance: once
j_gene: TRBJ2-7
d_gene: TRBD1
v_gene: TRBV5-4
CDR3nt: TGTGCCAGCAGCTTGAGGGACAGGCACTCCGAGCAGTACTTC
CDR3aa: CASSLRDRHSEQYF

abundance: .
j_gene: TRBJ2-1
d_gene: TRBD1
v_gene: TRBV30
CDR3nt: TGTGCCTGGAGTGTATGGGGGACAGAGAACTACAATGAGCAGTTCTTC
CDR3aa: CAWSVWGTENYNEQFF

abundance: .
j_gene: TRBJ1-6
d_gene: TRBD1
v_gene: TRBV10-3
CDR3nt: TGTGCCATCAGTGAGTCTCGGACAGGTGACAATTCACCCCTCCACTTT
CDR3aa: CAISESRTGDNSPLHF

abundance: .
j_gene: TRBJ2-4
d_gene: .
v_gene: TRBV7-9
CDR3nt: TGTGCCAGCAGCCCCGGGAGTTCTCAATCGGGGATTCAGTACTTC
CDR3aa: CASSPGSSQSGIQYF

abundance: .
j_gene: TRBJ2-3
d_gene: .
v_gene: TRBV6-5
CDR3nt: TGTGCCAGCAGTTACGAGCTTTCGGCAGATACGCAGTATTTT
CDR3aa: CASSYELSADTQYF

abundance: .
j_gene: TRBJ1-5
d_gene: .
v_gene: TRBV7-9
CDR3nt: TGTGCCAGCAGCCCTCAGGGTAATCAGCCCCAGCATTTT
CDR3aa: CASSPQGNQPQHF

abundance: .
j_gene: TRBJ2-3
d_gene: TRBD2
v_gene: TRBV28
CDR3nt: TGTGCCAGCAGTCCTAGCGGGGGGGCGAAAGATACGCAGTATTTT
CDR3aa: CASSPSGGAKDTQYF

abundance: .
j_gene: TRBJ1-3
d_gene: .
v_gene: TRBV6-1
CDR3nt: TGTGCCAGCAGCGAAGGCCTCCAGTTCTCTGGAAACACCATATATTTT
CDR3aa: CASSEGLQFSGNTIYF

abundance: .
j_gene: TRBJ1-1
d_gene: .
v_gene: TRBV11-2
CDR3nt: TGTGCCAGCAGCCCGTGGACAGTAAACACTGAAGCTTTCTTT
CDR3aa: CASSPWTVNTEAFF

abundance: .
j_gene: TRBJ2-3
d_gene: TRBD2
v_gene: TRBV4-3
CDR3nt: TGCGCCAGCAGCCGAGGGACTAGCGTAGACACAGATACGCAGTATTTT
CDR3aa: CASSRGTSVDTDTQYF

abundance: few
j_gene: TRBJ2-1
d_gene: TRBD2
v_gene: TRBV7-3
CDR3nt: TGTGCCAGCAGCTTAACTAGCGGGGCCTACAATGAGCAGTTCTTC
CDR3aa: CASSLTSGAYNEQFF

abundance: .
j_gene: TRBJ2-1
d_gene: .
v_gene: TRBV7-3
CDR3nt: TGTGCCAGCAGCTTAAGGAGCGTTAGCGAGCAGTTCTTC
CDR3aa: CASSLRSVSEQFF

abundance: .
j_gene: TRBJ2-2
d_gene: .
v_gene: TRBV5-5
CDR3nt: TGTGCCAGCAGCGCCCTAGGGAGCGCGAACACCGGGGAGCTGTTTTTT
CDR3aa: CASSALGSANTGELFF

abundance: .
j_gene: TRBJ2-7
d_gene: TRBD1
v_gene: TRBV6-5
CDR3nt: TGTGCCAGCCGCAGGGGGACGGGGACCTACGAGCAGTACTTC
CDR3aa: CASRRGTGTYEQYF

abundance: .
j_gene: TRBJ2-3
d_gene: TRBD1
v_gene: TRBV6-2/TRBV6-3
CDR3nt: TGTGCCAGCAGCCAGACAGGGCAGGTCACAGATACGCAGTATTTT
CDR3aa: CASSQTGQVTDTQYF

abundance: few
j_gene: TRBJ1-1
d_gene: .
v_gene: TRBV29-1
CDR3nt: TGCAGCGTTGACCCGGCGCCCGGCGGCACTGAAGCTTTCTTT
CDR3aa: CSVDPAPGGTEAFF

abundance: .
j_gene: TRBJ2-2
d_gene: .
v_gene: TRBV6-5
CDR3nt: TGTGCCAGCACCACCCGAGGCAGGGCCGGGGAGCTGTTTTTT
CDR3aa: CASTTRGRAGELFF

abundance: once
j_gene: TRBJ2-2
d_gene: TRBD2
v_gene: TRBV25-1
CDR3nt: TGTGCCAGCAGTCGGCGGGAGCCGGTAGGGGAGCTGTTTTTT
CDR3aa: CASSRREPVGELFF

abundance: .
j_gene: TRBJ1-2
d_gene: TRBD1
v_gene: TRBV13
CDR3nt: TGTGCCAGCAGCTCCTTCGGACAGGGGGCGTACTATGGCTACACCTTC
CDR3aa: CASSSFGQGAYYGYTF

abundance: once
j_gene: TRBJ1-1
d_gene: .
v_gene: TRBV9
CDR3nt: TGTGCCAGCAGCCCCCAGGACACATACACTGAAGCTTTCTTT
CDR3aa: CASSPQDTYTEAFF

abundance: once
j_gene: TRBJ1-4
d_gene: TRBD1
v_gene: TRBV19
CDR3nt: TGTGCCAGTAGCTCCGACAGGGGAGGAACTAATGAAAAACTGTTTTTT
CDR3aa: CASSSDRGGTNEKLFF

abundance: .
j_gene: TRBJ2-3
d_gene: TRBD1
v_gene: TRBV2
CDR3nt: TGTGCCAGCAGCGACCACCGGACAGGGCCTAGCACAGATACGCAGTATTTT
CDR3aa: CASSDHRTGPSTDTQYF

abundance: .
j_gene: TRBJ2-7
d_gene: TRBD1
v_gene: TRBV6-1
CDR3nt: TGTGCCAGCAGTGTACCTACCGGACAGGTCGGCTACGAGCAGTACTTC
CDR3aa: CASSVPTGQVGYEQYF

abundance: .
j_gene: TRBJ1-4
d_gene: TRBD1
v_gene: TRBV3-1/TRBV3-2
CDR3nt: TGTGCCAGTATGAGACAGGGAGACGAAAAACTGTTTTTT
CDR3aa: CASMRQGDEKLFF

abundance: few
j_gene: TRBJ1-5
d_gene: .
v_gene: TRBV6-2/TRBV6-3
CDR3nt: TGTGCCAGCAGTTGGGTAGGGGATCAGCCCCAGCATTTT
CDR3aa: CASSWVGDQPQHF

abundance: .
j_gene: TRBJ1-2
d_gene: TRBD1
v_gene: TRBV5-4
CDR3nt: TGTGCCAGCAGCTTGGAGACCGGGACAGGGGTGTATGGCTACACCTTC
CDR3aa: CASSLETGTGVYGYTF

abundance: .
j_gene: TRBJ2-5
d_gene: .
v_gene: TRBV6-4
CDR3nt: TGTGCCAGCAGTGACTCCGAAGCGGGCTATTACCAAGAGACCCAGTACTTC
CDR3aa: CASSDSEAGYYQETQYF

abundance: few
j_gene: TRBJ2-2
d_gene: .
v_gene: TRBV10-3
CDR3nt: TGTGCCACCAGCGACGGGGACACCGGGGAGCTGTTTTTT
CDR3aa: CATSDGDTGELFF

abundance: .
j_gene: TRBJ2-2
d_gene: TRBD1
v_gene: TRBV18
CDR3nt: TGTGCCAGCTCAGGAACAGGGGGCCGCACCGGGGAGCTGTTTTTT
CDR3aa: CASSGTGGRTGELFF

abundance: .
j_gene: TRBJ1-5
d_gene: .
v_gene: TRBV15
CDR3nt: TGTGCCACCAGCGGGGGGGTCGGGGGCCGTCAGCCCCAGCATTTT
CDR3aa: CATSGGVGGRQPQHF